These 28 T cell receptor beta chains share one sample of origin, sequenced in a study of CD8+CD57+ T cells in acquired aplastic anemia. Researchers used genomic DNA as the template to profile TCR beta VDJ and CDR3. TCRdb reprocessed the reads via MiXCR and lists one record per CDR3 protein. The sample lists 150,000 to 200,000 distinct CDR3 sequences, approximately 44% occurring once. The specimen was sorted CD4+, CD8+, or CD8+CD57+ T cells (not recorded which) from PBMCs. All receptors derive from a human donor in good health.

This chain links TRBV20-1 with TRBJ2-1; D possibly uses TRBD1 or TRBD2 (5 bases each). Germline CDR1 and CDR2: DFQATT and SNEGSKA (reference sequence). V was trimmed by 0 bases and J by 8 bases, leaving 17 bases between them. The CDR3 extends over 15 amino acids. In DNA form, the CDR3 reads TGCAGTGCTAGAGATGGGGCGGGCTCGATGGATGAGCAGTTCTTC. Translation: CSARDGAGSMDEQFF.

This chain joins TRBV29-1 and TRBJ2-2; D possibly matches TRBD1 or TRBD2 (5 bases each). With 6 bases removed from V and 4 bases from J, the gap between germline ends came to 18 bases. Germline V CDR1 and CDR2: SQVTM, ANQGSEA. The CDR3 contains 15 residues. The chain's CDR3 is CSVWGTERGTGELFF. CDR3 DNA: TGCAGCGTCTGGGGGACGGAGAGGGGCACCGGGGAGCTGTTTTTT.

In the case of this clonotype: The junction differs from germline at one of its ends, possibly a read error. The chain joins TRBV19 to TRBJ2-5; weak D call: TRBD2 (5 bases). The CDR3 extends over 13 amino acids. CDR1 LNHDA and CDR2 SQIVND come from the germline V gene (reference sequence). CDR3 coding DNA: TGTGCCAGTAGTATACGCGGGCAAGAGGCCCAGTACTTC. Amino acid sequence: CASSIRGQEAQYF.

The V call is TRBV5-6, the J call TRBJ2-7; TRBD1 aligns across 12 bases. V lost 4 bases and J lost 6; bases outside the gene matches: 11. In germline, CDR1 is SGHDT, CDR2 YYEEEE. CDR3 length: 16 residues. As DNA, the CDR3 is TGTGCCAGCAGCCCTGAAGTGGGACAGGGGGCTGCCGAGCAGTACTTC. Translated: CASSPEVGQGAAEQYF.

The chain couples TRBV2 to TRBJ2-1; the match to TRBD2 covers 12 bases. This CDR3 region has 16 residues. Looked up from germline, CDR1 is SNHLY and CDR2 is FYNNEI. With 3 bases clipped from V and 7 bases from J, the junction kept 7 bases outside the gene matches. Written as DNA, the CDR3 is TGTGCCAGCAGTGACAACCTAGCGGGGGGGTGGAATGAGCAGTTCTTC. Translating it yields CASSDNLAGGWNEQFF.

This clonotype was detected many times. V is TRBV7-6 and J is TRBJ2-2; 8 positions match TRBD1. The CDR3 is 13 residues long. Per the germline V gene, CDR1 is SGHVS and CDR2 is FNYEAQ. J was trimmed by 6 bases and V by 5 bases; bases with no gene match: 2. The CDR3 DNA follows: TGTGCCAGCAGCCTGACAGGGGCCGGGGAGCTGTTTTTT. It encodes CASSLTGAGELFF.

This clonotype was recorded many times. The V call is TRBV14, the J call TRBJ2-5; maybe TRBD2 (5 bases). In germline, CDR1 is SGHDN, CDR2 FVKESK. The CDR3 extends over 19 amino acids. V lost 5 bases, J lost 2 bases, and 27 bases lay in between. CDR3 sequence: CASSTRFMRTLRGQETQYF. CDR3 DNA: TGTGCCAGCAGCACGAGATTTATGAGAACCCTACGGGGTCAAGAGACCCAGTACTTC.

This clonotype was detected only a few times. The V gene is TRBV3-1, the J gene TRBJ2-7; 7 bases line up with TRBD2. CDR1 is LGHDT, CDR2 YNNKEL, per germline (reference sequence). The CDR3 is 15 amino acids. The junction had 6 bases not matched to a gene; V was cut back by 4 bases and J by 0 bases. DNA for the CDR3: TGTGCCAGCAGCCTCGGAGGGACTAACTCCTACGAGCAGTACTTC. Translated: CASSLGGTNSYEQYF.

This clonotype was found once. The rearrangement uses TRBV11-1 and TRBJ1-1; maybe TRBD1 (6 bases). Per the germline V gene, CDR1 is SGHAT and CDR2 is FQDESV (reference sequence). V was shortened by 11 bases and J by 1 base, with 23 bases between the two germline ends. There are 16 residues in the CDR3. The CDR3, as DNA: TGTGCCTGGAGTGCTACAGGCAGGGGCCGGAACACTGAAGCTTTCTTT. This translates into CAWSATGRGRNTEAFF.

The CDR3 DNA sequence: TGTGCCAGCATCCCGGGGTACGAGCAGTACTTC. Its translation: CASIPGYEQYF. The chain recombines TRBV12-3 or TRBV12-4 with TRBJ2-7; perhaps TRBD2 as D (5 bases). V lost 7 bases, J lost 4 bases, and 8 bases lay in between. The CDR3 consists of 11 residues.

J is TRBJ2-1 and V is TRBV12-3 or TRBV12-4; 7 bases match TRBD2. The CDR3 totals 15 residues. Trimming removed 6 bases from V and 1 base from J; junction bases left unmatched: 6. The CDR3 nucleotides are TGTGCCAGCAGCCCGCTAGCGGAATCCTACAATGAGCAGTTCTTC. The encoded protein is CASSPLAESYNEQFF.

This clonotype turned up a few times. The chain carries TRBV24-1 and TRBJ2-2; D gene ambiguous. The CDR3 totals 11 residues. In germline, CDR1 is KGHDR, CDR2 SFDVKD. V was shortened by 9 bases and J by 8 bases, with 9 bases between the two germline ends. The chain's CDR3 is CATSVLGELFF. CDR3 coding DNA: TGTGCCACCTCCGTTCTTGGGGAGCTGTTTTTT.

In this sample, this clonotype turned up many times. This chain connects TRBV11-1 to TRBJ2-5; 12 positions agree with TRBD2. Germline values: CDR1 SGHAT, CDR2 FQDESV (reference sequence). This CDR3 comprises 15 residues. The J segment lost 5 bases and the V segment lost 5 bases, leaving 6 bases of the junction unmatched. The CDR3 region is CASSDGLAGIETQYF. CDR3 in DNA: TGTGCCAGCAGCGACGGACTAGCGGGGATTGAGACCCAGTACTTC.

This clonotype showed up just once. This chain joins TRBV7-8 and TRBJ2-5, with 7 bases that match TRBD1. The trim removed 1 base at V and 4 bases at J, leaving 6 bases unmatched. Germline assignment: CDR1 SGHVS and CDR2 FQNEAQ. The CDR3 is 15 residues long. The CDR3 DNA reads TGTGCCAGCAGCTTAGGACAGGGAAAACGAGAGACCCAGTACTTC. The encoded protein is CASSLGQGKRETQYF. The full variable domain, in which reference TRBV7-8 and TRBJ2-5 provide the parts outside the CDR3, is GAGVSQSPRYKVAKRGQDVALRCDPISGHVSLFWYQQALGQGPEFLTYFQNEAQLDKSGLPSDRFFAERPEGSVSTLKIQRTQQEDSAVYLCASSLGQGKRETQYFGPGTRLLVL.

This clonotype was counted a single time. Relative to the germline gene, one junction end is altered; a read error may explain this. This chain connects TRBV24-1 to TRBJ2-2, with 8 bases identical to TRBD1. The germline CDR1 and CDR2 sequences are KGHDR and SFDVKD. This CDR3 comprises 16 residues. The CDR3 bases are TGTGCCATCAGTAAACAGGGGACAGGAGGGACCGGGGAGCTGTTTTTT. Amino acid sequence: CAISKQGTGGTGELFF.

This clonotype was seen once. The J gene is TRBJ1-6, the V gene TRBV12-3 or TRBV12-4; the D is unclear. With 5 bases removed from V and 10 bases from J, the gap between germline ends came to 12 bases. The CDR3 consists of 13 residues. The CDR3 nucleotides read TGTGCCAGCAGTCGGTTTGGAAACTCACCCCTCCACTTT. Its translation is CASSRFGNSPLHF.

This clonotype was counted ten times or more. The chain employs TRBV14 and TRBJ1-4; 7 bases are a match to TRBD1. The CDR3 contains 13 residues. Trimming at V came to 8 bases and at J to 7 bases, leaving 7 bases not matched to a gene. Looked up from germline, CDR1 is SGHDN and CDR2 is FVKESK. CDR3 residues: CASRPRGSEKLFF. The DNA of the CDR3 is TGTGCCAGCCGCCCCAGGGGGAGTGAAAAACTGTTTTTT.

The chain joins TRBV29-1 to TRBJ2-1; TRBD1 agrees at 7 bases. J gave up 8 bases and V 7 bases, and 14 bases lay outside the gene matches. Looked up from germline, CDR1 is SQVTM and CDR2 is ANQGSEA. The CDR3 spans 14 residues. Here the CDR3 reads CSGPSAGGGDEQFF. The CDR3 nucleotides read TGCAGCGGCCCCTCAGCAGGGGGTGGTGATGAGCAGTTCTTC.

The J gene is TRBJ1-4, the V gene TRBV19; D not certain. The CDR3 extends over 14 amino acids. V gave up 1 base and J gave up 0 bases, with 3 bases separating them. Germline V gives CDR1 LNHDA, CDR2 SQIVND (reference sequence). CDR3 coding DNA: TGTGCCAGTAGTATAGGGACAACTAATGAAAAACTGTTTTTT. Encoded protein: CASSIGTTNEKLFF.

The chain has TRBV29-1 and TRBJ2-7; D is undetermined. This CDR3 is built from 12 residues. Trimming removed 6 bases at V and 2 bases at J, with 11 bases between. Per germline, CDR1 SQVTM and CDR2 ANQGSEA. The CDR3 protein is CSVKGGPYEQYF. In nucleotides, the CDR3 is TGCAGCGTAAAGGGCGGTCCCTACGAGCAGTACTTC.

This clonotype was seen more than once but under ten times. This sequence joins TRBV2 and TRBJ1-3; maybe TRBD1 (6 bases). V gave up 1 base and J gave up 4 bases, with 11 bases separating them. The germline gives CDR1 SNHLY, CDR2 FYNNEI. This CDR3 is built from 15 residues. CDR3 sequence reads: CASSEEETGGNTIYF. The CDR3 region has the DNA TGTGCCAGCAGTGAAGAGGAAACAGGGGGAAACACCATATATTTT.

V is TRBV5-1 and J is TRBJ2-7, with 7 bases identical to TRBD2. Germline V gives CDR1 SGHRS, CDR2 YFSETQ. The trim removed 2 bases at V and 3 bases at J, leaving 5 bases unmatched. The CDR3 consists of 14 residues. The CDR3 here is CASSFGLAGYEQYF. The CDR3 DNA is TGCGCCAGCAGCTTTGGTTTAGCGGGCTACGAGCAGTACTTC.

The gene calls are TRBV9 and TRBJ1-2; D might be TRBD1 (6 bases). The V end was cut by 4 bases, the J end by 8 bases, with 15 bases between. The CDR3 runs 13 residues. Germline CDR1 is SGDLS and CDR2 is YYNGEE. Written as DNA, the CDR3 is TGTGCCAGCAGCACGCGGGGGGCAGGAGGCTACACCTTC. It encodes CASSTRGAGGYTF.

The CDR3 region is CASSQDHRARETQYF. The CDR3 coding sequence is TGCGCCAGCAGCCAAGATCATCGGGCCCGAGAGACCCAGTACTTC. The chain employs TRBV4-1 and TRBJ2-5; unclear D gene. The CDR3 runs 15 residues. Trimming left V 0 bases short and J 4 bases short, with 12 bases between. Per germline, CDR1 MGHRA and CDR2 YSYEKL.

The rearrangement links TRBV20-1 to TRBJ2-1, with D possibly TRBD1 on 5 matching bases. V was cut by 6 bases and J by 6 bases, with 12 bases left in between. This CDR3 has 12 amino acids. Germline CDR1 is DFQATT and CDR2 is SNEGSKA (reference sequence). DNA for the CDR3: TGCAGTGCCAGTATGGGGCTCAATGAGCAGTTCTTC. Translation gives CSASMGLNEQFF.

The V call is TRBV24-1, the J call TRBJ2-5, with 7 positions matching TRBD1. Germline lookup yields CDR1 KGHDR and CDR2 SFDVKD. Germline trimming cut 12 bases from V and 5 bases from J; bases unmatched to any gene: 14. The CDR3 runs 14 residues. The CDR3 here is CASKPPTGSETQYF. The CDR3 DNA sequence: TGTGCCTCGAAACCCCCGACAGGGTCGGAGACCCAGTACTTC.

This clonotype was found many times. The rearrangement links TRBV6-1 to TRBJ1-1, with a tentative D call TRBD1 (6 bases). CDR1 and CDR2 (germline): MNHNS, SASEGT. The CDR3 totals 16 residues. Deletions cut 6 bases from V and 4 bases from J, with 21 bases between. In DNA, the CDR3 is TGTGCCAGCAGCTCCGGGACACGGATTAAGGGCACTGAAGCTTTCTTT. Translating it yields CASSSGTRIKGTEAFF.

The J gene is TRBJ2-7, the V gene TRBV19, with D perhaps being TRBD1 or TRBD2 (5 bases each). The CDR3 is 13 residues long. V lost 3 bases and J 4 bases, leaving 10 bases between the germline ends. CDR1 and CDR2 from the germline V gene are LNHDA and SQIVND (reference sequence). CDR3 in amino acids: CASSIQGGYEQYF. CDR3 DNA sequence: TGTGCCAGTAGTATTCAGGGCGGGTACGAGCAGTACTTC.